Listed here is a single T cell receptor (beta chain). Its antigen is undetermined. The data stem from a study of T-cell memory formation after mild COVID-19. Regarding the study as a whole: The appearance of some responding clones in pre-infection memory suggested that cross-reactive memory joined. Day 15 to 85 contracting clones showed balanced CD4/CD8; later expanders leaned CD4+. Contracting CD4+ clones sat mainly in CM and EM; CD8+ in EMRA.

There are 15 residues in the CDR3. Germline trimming cut 5 bases from V and 9 bases from J; bases unmatched to any gene: 14. Amplification by 5'RACE using constant-segment primers produced TCR alpha and TCR beta cDNA libraries that carried sample barcodes and UMIs. TCRdb used MiXCR to reprocess the 5' RACE reads, holding one entry per CDR3 protein. The data contain fewer than 350,000 distinct CDR3 sequences, approximately 8.4% of them singletons. The chain carries TRBV12-3 or TRBV12-4 and TRBJ2-3; 7 nucleotides agree with TRBD1. The sequencing sample was made of PBMCs or a T cell subset sorted from them (not recorded which). The clonotype comes from a man between 18 and 35 years old who had mild COVID-19 (a few samples of this study predate the infection). Cell type and time point are not known. The CDR3 region has the DNA TGTGCCAGCAGTAGCGGAGGACAGGAGCGATTCACGCAGTATTTT. Translating it yields CASSSGGQERFTQYF.